These 16 T cell receptor beta chains came from one sample sequenced in a study of T cells in localized non-small cell lung cancer. Assay used: immunoSEQ multiplex PCR; TCRdb lists only in-frame clones, some missing. The data contain roughly 40,000 clones, around nine tenths of them singletons. This specimen was peripheral blood, taken before any cancer treatment. The receptors originated from a man aged 18 to 50 with stage I lung adenocarcinoma.

CDR3 nucleotides: TGTGCCAGCAGCCCTTCGGGGGGTCAATACAATGAGCAGTTCTTC. Protein sequence: CASSPSGGQYNEQFF. The V call is TRBV9, the J call TRBJ2-1; TRBD2 agrees at 7 bases. The CDR3 spans 15 residues. Unmatched junction bases numbered 8, after V lost 4 bases and J lost 4 bases. Germline-derived CDR1 and CDR2 are SGDLS and YYNGEE.

The rearrangement uses TRBV2 and TRBJ2-3, with D possibly TRBD1 on 6 matching bases. Trimming took 8 bases from V and 2 from J, leaving 20 bases between them. Germline V gene data show CDR1 as SNHLY and CDR2 as FYNNEI. This CDR3 contains 16 residues. The DNA of the CDR3 is TGTGCCAGCGGCCGACGACCGGGACAATACACAGATACGCAGTATTTT. Translated, it gives CASGRRPGQYTDTQYF. Combining the CDR3 with reference TRBV2 and TRBJ2-3 gives the whole variable domain EPEVTQTPSHQVTQMGQEVILRCVPISNHLYFYWYRQILGQKVEFLVSFYNNEISEKSEIFDDQFSVERPDGSNFTLKIRSTKLEDSAMYFCASGRRPGQYTDTQYFGPGTRLTVL.

Only one count was recorded for this clone. The genes are TRBV7-6 and TRBJ2-5; maybe TRBD2 (5 bases). In germline, CDR1 is SGHVS, CDR2 FNYEAQ. This CDR3 is 14 amino acids long. Trimming removed 8 bases at V and 5 bases at J, with 18 bases between. CDR3 loop: CASGSVREWETQYF. For the CDR3, the DNA is TGTGCCAGCGGCTCCGTGAGGGAGTGGGAGACCCAGTACTTC.

The gene calls are TRBV19 and TRBJ2-5; D might be TRBD2 (5 bases). The CDR3 consists of 15 residues. Trimming removed 8 bases from V and 5 bases from J, with 21 bases in between. The V gene's germline CDR1 is LNHDA and CDR2 SQIVND (reference sequence). CDR3 region: CASAPASGVGETQYF. The CDR3 DNA sequence: TGTGCCAGTGCCCCAGCGTCCGGGGTGGGGGAGACCCAGTACTTC.

The chain uses TRBV28 and TRBJ2-7, with 10 bases lining up with TRBD2. Germline loops: CDR1 MDHEN, CDR2 SYDVKM. The V and J ends lost 2 bases and 2 bases, in that order; junction bases with no gene match: 3. CDR3 length: 15 residues. CDR3 nucleotides: TGTGCCAGCAGTTTAATGCTAGCGGGGGCCTACGAGCAGTACTTC. This encodes CASSLMLAGAYEQYF. The complete variable domain, with remaining parts taken from reference TRBV28 and TRBJ2-7, reads DVKVTQSSRYLVKRTGEKVFLECVQDMDHENMFWYRQDPGLGLRLIYFSYDVKMKEKGDIPEGYSVSREKKERFSLILESASTNQTSMYLCASSLMLAGAYEQYFGPGTRLTVT.

The V gene is TRBV29-1, the J gene TRBJ1-2, with D possibly matching TRBD1 (6 bases). Per the germline V gene, CDR1 is SQVTM and CDR2 is ANQGSEA. The CDR3 runs to 12 residues. Trimming removed 7 bases from V and 2 bases from J, with 11 bases in between. This chain's CDR3 is CSARTGNYGYTF. DNA for the CDR3: TGCAGCGCCAGAACAGGGAACTATGGCTACACCTTC. Variable domain in full (rest from reference TRBV29-1 and TRBJ1-2): SAVISQKPSRDICQRGTSLTIQCQVDSQVTMMFWYRQQPGQSLTLIATANQGSEATYESGFVIDKFPISRPNLTFSTLTVSNMSPEDSSIYLCSARTGNYGYTFGSGTRLTVV.

The J gene is TRBJ1-1, the V gene TRBV30; D is uncertain. Germline V gene lookup returns CDR1 GTSNPN and CDR2 SVGIG (reference sequence). Trimming pared 7 bases from V and 3 bases from J, leaving 9 bases between. The CDR3 consists of 11 residues. The CDR3 reads CASAEDTEAFF. For the CDR3, the DNA is TGTGCCTCCGCGGAGGACACTGAAGCTTTCTTT.

The chain couples TRBV11-2 to TRBJ2-3, with TRBD2 identical over 9 bases. The CDR3 totals 15 residues. V dropped 1 base and J dropped 8; count of bases not matched to a gene: 7. From germline, CDR1 is SGHAT and CDR2 FQNNGV. This CDR3 reads CASSLVSGGPSTQYF. CDR3 bases: TGTGCCAGCAGCTTAGTTAGCGGGGGACCCTCTACGCAGTATTTT.

This chain connects TRBV10-3 to TRBJ2-7, with 7 bases matching TRBD2. The junction had 9 bases not matched to a gene; V was cut back by 6 bases and J by 7 bases. This CDR3 is built from 13 residues. Germline CDR1 ENHRY, CDR2 SYGVKD. The CDR3 loop reads CAIRGPRGGEQYF. CDR3 in DNA: TGTGCCATCAGGGGACCCCGGGGAGGGGAGCAGTACTTC.

V usage is TRBV29-1 and J usage is TRBJ1-2; 9 positions match TRBD1. The ends lost 7 bases at V and 1 base at J; junction bases unmatched: 4. CDR3 length equals 13 residues. From germline, CDR1 is SQVTM and CDR2 ANQGSEA. DNA of the CDR3: TGCAGCGCCTCGGACAGGGGTAACTATGGCTACACCTTC. As protein: CSASDRGNYGYTF. Filled out from reference TRBV29-1 and TRBJ1-2, the complete variable domain reads SAVISQKPSRDICQRGTSLTIQCQVDSQVTMMFWYRQQPGQSLTLIATANQGSEATYESGFVIDKFPISRPNLTFSTLTVSNMSPEDSSIYLCSASDRGNYGYTFGSGTRLTVV.

This sequence joins TRBV4-1 and TRBJ1-2, with 7 bases identical to TRBD1. The CDR3 consists of 13 residues. Germline CDR1 MGHRA, CDR2 YSYEKL. V lost 1 base, J lost 6 bases, and 2 bases stayed unmatched. Here the CDR3 DNA reads TGCGCCAGCAGCCAAGTACAGGGGCATGGCTACACCTTC. It codes for CASSQVQGHGYTF.

This chain joins TRBV5-8 and TRBJ1-3; D is unclear. The CDR3 is made up of 18 amino acids. Germline V lookup: CDR1 SGHTS, CDR2 YDEGEE. Trimming cost V 2 bases and J 4 bases, with 22 bases left between them. The CDR3 spells CASSFIVSQRDLGNTIYF. CDR3 coding DNA: TGTGCCAGCAGCTTCATTGTGTCCCAACGGGATCTGGGAAACACCATATATTTT.

The rearrangement links TRBV27 to TRBJ2-1, with TRBD2 matching over 16 bases. Unmatched junction bases numbered 9, after V lost 7 bases and J lost 9 bases. Germline lookup yields CDR1 MNHEY and CDR2 SMNVEV (reference sequence). The CDR3 totals 16 residues. In DNA, the CDR3 is TGTGCCAGCAAACCAAGGGGACTAGCGGGAGGGAGTGAGCAGTTCTTC. This codes for CASKPRGLAGGSEQFF.

This chain links TRBV28 with TRBJ2-7; D gene uncertain. This CDR3 has 14 amino acids. V was clipped by 6 bases and J by 0 bases, with 12 bases between them. From germline, CDR1 is MDHEN and CDR2 SYDVKM. The CDR3 reads CASSTRRDSYEQYF. In DNA, the CDR3 is TGTGCCAGCAGCACCCGTAGGGACTCCTACGAGCAGTACTTC.

J is TRBJ1-1 and V is TRBV6-5; 7 bases agree with TRBD1. This CDR3 region has 13 residues. Germline loops: CDR1 MNHEY, CDR2 SVGAGI. V lost 6 bases and J lost 4; bases outside the gene matches: 5. The CDR3 nucleotides read TGTGCCAGCAGAATAGACAGGGCCACTGAAGCTTTCTTT. Translating it yields CASRIDRATEAFF.

This clone was seen only once. The chain uses TRBV11-1 and TRBJ1-3, with D perhaps matching TRBD1 (5 bases). CDR3 length equals 16 residues. V was shortened by 4 bases and J by 0 bases, with 13 bases between the two germline ends. CDR1 is SGHAT, CDR2 FQDESV, per germline (reference sequence). In DNA form, the CDR3 reads TGTGCCAGCAGCTCCCGGGACCGACGCTCTGGAAACACCATATATTTT. This sequence encodes CASSSRDRRSGNTIYF.